The 19 T cell receptor beta chains listed next were all sequenced from one sample in a study of OX40 agonist ivuxolimab in advanced cancers. Profiled with immunoSEQ multiplex PCR; TCRdb holds only in-frame clones, not every one. This table has 98,000 or so clones, 89% appearing once. Sample: CD4+ or CD8+ T cells sorted from blood, taken in a trial of the OX40 agonist ivuxolimab. The origin of the receptors is an adult with an advanced solid tumor such as melanoma, head and neck, liver or kidney cancer.

The chain carries TRBV4-3 and TRBJ2-7; 8 positions agree with TRBD1. The V gene's germline CDR1 is LGHNA and CDR2 YSLEER. The CDR3 consists of 16 residues. V lost 0 bases, J lost 4 bases, and 8 bases stayed unmatched. In nucleotides, the CDR3 is TGCGCCAGCAGCCAAGATTTGACAGGGGAGGCGTACGAGCAGTACTTC. This sequence encodes CASSQDLTGEAYEQYF.

This clone appeared once. The rearrangement uses TRBV28 and TRBJ2-7, with TRBD1 identical over 10 bases. Unmatched junction bases numbered 4, after V lost 3 bases and J lost 5 bases. Germline V lookup: CDR1 MDHEN, CDR2 SYDVKM. The CDR3 loop spans 14 amino acids. Here the CDR3 DNA reads TGTGCCAGCAGTTTGGGACAGGGGAGCAACGAGCAGTACTTC. It encodes CASSLGQGSNEQYF.

This chain joins TRBV7-3 and TRBJ2-5; TRBD1 matches at 12 bases. The CDR3 has 13 amino acids. Germline CDR1 and CDR2: SGHTA and FQGTGA. Trimming took 3 bases from V and 9 from J; bases not matched to a gene: 2. The CDR3 sequence is CASSLGTGGAQYF. CDR3 coding DNA: TGTGCCAGCAGCTTGGGGACAGGGGGCGCCCAGTACTTC.

This chain links TRBV28 with TRBJ1-4; TRBD1 matches 7 bases. CDR3 length: 14 amino acids. Losses at the gene ends were 6 bases for V and 1 base for J; bases not matched to a gene: 2. Germline values: CDR1 MDHEN, CDR2 SYDVKM. CDR3 sequence (DNA): TGTGCCAGCAGGTCAGGGGGAACTAATGAAAAACTGTTTTTT. Residues: CASRSGGTNEKLFF.

The chain links TRBV6-1 to TRBJ2-2, with TRBD1 as a possible D gene (6 bases). The CDR3 consists of 14 residues. V was clipped by 6 bases and J by 0 bases, with 8 bases between them. From germline, CDR1 is MNHNS and CDR2 SASEGT. CDR3 in DNA: TGTGCCAGCAGGGGGGCTACGAACACCGGGGAGCTGTTTTTT. Translating it yields CASRGATNTGELFF.

The chain recombines TRBV6-5 with TRBJ1-2, with 10 bases that match TRBD1. The germline V gene encodes CDR1 MNHEY and CDR2 SVGAGI. This CDR3 region has 16 residues. V shed 2 bases and J 2 bases; nucleotides not matched to a gene: 5. For the CDR3, the DNA is TGTGCCAGCAGTTACATTCGGACAGGGGGAAACTATGGCTACACCTTC. Translated: CASSYIRTGGNYGYTF.

This chain joins TRBV7-9 and TRBJ2-2; possible D gene TRBD2, 6 bases. V lost 5 bases, J lost 5 bases, and 21 bases lay in between. CDR1 and CDR2 (germline): SEHNR, FQNEAQ (reference sequence). CDR3 length equals 17 residues. CDR3 residues: CASSLRWRAAGTGELFF. CDR3 bases: TGTGCCAGCAGCCTCCGTTGGAGGGCCGCGGGAACCGGGGAGCTGTTTTTT.

The chain employs TRBV19 and TRBJ1-3; no clear D. CDR3 size: 12 residues. The germline V gene encodes CDR1 LNHDA and CDR2 SQIVND (reference sequence). V was shortened by 3 bases and J by 1 base, with 1 base between the two germline ends. Here the CDR3 DNA reads TGTGCCAGTAGTATGTCTGGAAACACCATATATTTT. Encoded protein: CASSMSGNTIYF. The full variable domain, with the rest looked up from reference TRBV19 and TRBJ1-3, is DGGITQSPKYLFRKEGQNVTLSCEQNLNHDAMYWYRQDPGQGLRLIYYSQIVNDFQKGDIAEGYSVSREKKESFPLTVTSAQKNPTAFYLCASSMSGNTIYFGEGSWLTVV.

Only a few counts were recorded for this clone. This chain uses TRBV6-5 with TRBJ1-3, with D uncertain. This CDR3 is 16 amino acids long. Looked up from germline, CDR1 is MNHEY and CDR2 is SVGAGI. Trimming cost V 2 bases and J 0 bases, with 11 bases left between them. CDR3 in amino acids: CASSYLADRSGNTIYF. In DNA, the CDR3 is TGTGCCAGCAGTTACCTTGCGGACCGCTCTGGAAACACCATATATTTT.

The genes are TRBV5-4 and TRBJ2-6; 9 positions agree with TRBD1. Germline-derived CDR1 and CDR2 are SGHNT and YYREEE (reference sequence). V was clipped by 3 bases and J by 0 bases; unmatched bases: 10. The CDR3 spans 19 residues. Here the CDR3 reads CASSSLGTGIPSGANVLTF. The CDR3 DNA reads as TGTGCCAGCAGCTCCTTAGGGACAGGGATCCCCTCTGGGGCCAACGTCCTGACTTTC. The variable domain in full, completed from reference TRBV5-4 and TRBJ2-6, reads ETGVTQSPTHLIKTRGQQVTLRCSSQSGHNTVSWYQQALGQGPQFIFQYYREEENGRGNFPPRFSGLQFPNYSSELNVNALELDDSALYLCASSSLGTGIPSGANVLTFGAGSRLTVL.

This clone appeared a few times. The V and J genes are TRBV18 and TRBJ2-1, with a possible D match to TRBD2 (6 bases). Germline V gives CDR1 KGHSH, CDR2 LQKENI. V was clipped by 2 bases and J by 4 bases, with 12 bases between them. The CDR3 is made up of 15 amino acids. The CDR3 coding sequence is TGTGCCAGCTCACCAACGGGAGTGGGATACAATGAGCAGTTCTTC. Translation gives CASSPTGVGYNEQFF. Full variable domain (rest looked up from reference TRBV18 and TRBJ2-1): NAGVMQNPRHLVRRRGQEARLRCSPMKGHSHVYWYRQLPEEGLKFMVYLQKENIIDESGMPKERFSAEFPKEGPSILRIQQVVRGDSAAYFCASSPTGVGYNEQFFGPGTRLTVL.

The chain carries TRBV6-5 and TRBJ1-2, with 7 bases aligning to TRBD1. Germline V gene sequence: CDR1 MNHEY, CDR2 SVGAGI. The CDR3 is 13 residues long. V was clipped by 6 bases and J by 8 bases; unmatched bases: 9. The CDR3 DNA reads TGTGCCAGCAGCTTGACAGGGACAGAGGGCTACACCTTC. Translated, it gives CASSLTGTEGYTF.

The chain is built from TRBV5-1 and TRBJ2-2; D unresolved. The CDR3 contains 14 residues. Deletions cut 0 bases from V and 7 bases from J, with 10 bases between. The germline V gene encodes CDR1 SGHRS and CDR2 YFSETQ. CDR3: CASSLGQSRGELFF. The CDR3 DNA follows: TGCGCCAGCAGCTTGGGCCAGTCCCGCGGGGAGCTGTTTTTT. Supplemented by reference TRBV5-1 and TRBJ2-2, the full variable domain reads KAGVTQTPRYLIKTRGQQVTLSCSPISGHRSVSWYQQTPGQGLQFLFEYFSETQRNKGNFPGRFSGRQFSNSRSEMNVSTLELGDSALYLCASSLGQSRGELFFGEGSRLTVL.

The gene calls are TRBV7-9 and TRBJ1-5, with TRBD1 matching 10 bases. The junction had 13 bases not matched to a gene; V was cut back by 7 bases and J by 4 bases. There are 17 residues in the CDR3. In germline, CDR1 is SEHNR, CDR2 FQNEAQ (reference sequence). This chain's CDR3 is CASTLGTGDSKNQPQHF. Written as DNA, the CDR3 is TGTGCCAGCACCCTAGGGACAGGGGATAGCAAGAATCAGCCCCAGCATTTT.

The V and J genes are TRBV28 and TRBJ2-2; unclear D gene. The length of the CDR3 is 14 residues. The ends were cut back, 3 bases at V and 8 bases at J, with 13 bases in the middle. The germline gives CDR1 MDHEN, CDR2 SYDVKM. The CDR3 region is CASSFYLDAGELFF. The DNA for the CDR3 is TGTGCCAGCAGTTTTTATCTAGATGCGGGGGAGCTGTTTTTT.

V is TRBV9 and J is TRBJ1-1; D gene uncertain. V lost 0 bases, J lost 3 bases, and 9 bases lay in between. Germline CDR1 reads SGDLS; CDR2 reads YYNGEE. The CDR3 has 14 residues. The CDR3 here is CASSVEAGYTEAFF. DNA of the CDR3: TGTGCCAGCAGCGTAGAGGCGGGGTACACTGAAGCTTTCTTT.

This chain connects TRBV5-4 to TRBJ1-2, with a possible D match to TRBD1 (5 bases). Per the germline V gene, CDR1 is SGHNT and CDR2 is YYREEE (reference sequence). The CDR3 has 15 amino acids. Trimming left V 2 bases short and J 3 bases short, with 14 bases between. The CDR3 sequence is CASSFATRADYGYTF. CDR3 in DNA: TGTGCCAGCAGCTTCGCGACCAGGGCTGACTATGGCTACACCTTC.

This clone was found once. The chain recombines TRBV7-9 with TRBJ2-2; the D is unclear. CDR1 and CDR2 (germline): SEHNR, FQNEAQ (reference sequence). CDR3 size: 16 residues. The ends were cut back, 0 bases at V and 5 bases at J, with 13 bases in the middle. In DNA, the CDR3 is TGTGCCAGCAGCTTAGCACTGGGGTCGAGTACCGGGGAGCTGTTTTTT. This translates into CASSLALGSSTGELFF.

The rearrangement joins TRBV27 to TRBJ2-7; weak D call: TRBD1 (6 bases). This CDR3 comprises 15 residues. Trimming took 7 bases from V and 0 from J, leaving 16 bases between them. Germline loops: CDR1 MNHEY, CDR2 SMNVEV (reference sequence). The DNA for the CDR3 is TGTGCCAGCACCCGAAAGGGGACAAGCTCCTACGAGCAGTACTTC. This encodes CASTRKGTSSYEQYF.